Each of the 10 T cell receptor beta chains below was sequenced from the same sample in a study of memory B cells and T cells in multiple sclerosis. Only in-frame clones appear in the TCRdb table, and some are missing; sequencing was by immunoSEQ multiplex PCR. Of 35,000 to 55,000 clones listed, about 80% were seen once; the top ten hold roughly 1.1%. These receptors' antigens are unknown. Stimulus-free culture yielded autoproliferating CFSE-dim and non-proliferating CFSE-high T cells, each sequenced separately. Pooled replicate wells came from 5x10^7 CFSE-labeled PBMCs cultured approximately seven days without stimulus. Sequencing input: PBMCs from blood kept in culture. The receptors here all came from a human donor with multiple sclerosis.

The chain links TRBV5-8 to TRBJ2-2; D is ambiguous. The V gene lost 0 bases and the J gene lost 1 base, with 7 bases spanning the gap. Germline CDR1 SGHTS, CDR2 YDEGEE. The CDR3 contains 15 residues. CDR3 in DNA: TGTGCCAGCAGCTTGGCGCAGTGGAACACCGGGGAGCTGTTTTTT. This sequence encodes CASSLAQWNTGELFF.

CDR3 region: CASSVAPQQETQYF. The CDR3 DNA is TGTGCCAGTAGTGTCGCGCCACAGCAAGAGACCCAGTACTTC. V gene TRBV19 combines with J gene TRBJ2-5, with D unclear. In germline, CDR1 is LNHDA, CDR2 SQIVND (reference sequence). This CDR3 spans 14 amino acids. The V end was cut by 5 bases, the J end by 2 bases, with 12 bases between.

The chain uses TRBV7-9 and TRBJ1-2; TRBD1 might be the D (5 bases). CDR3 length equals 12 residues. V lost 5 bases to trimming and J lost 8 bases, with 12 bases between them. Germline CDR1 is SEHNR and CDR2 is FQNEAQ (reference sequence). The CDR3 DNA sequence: TGTGCCAGCAGCGTTACAGGAGGCGGCTACACCTTC. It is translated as CASSVTGGGYTF.

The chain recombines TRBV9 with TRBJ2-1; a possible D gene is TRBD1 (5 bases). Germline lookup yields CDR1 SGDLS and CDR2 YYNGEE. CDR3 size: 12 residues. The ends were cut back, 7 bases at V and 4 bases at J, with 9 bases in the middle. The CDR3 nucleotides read TGTGCCAGCGCAGACAGTTACAATGAGCAGTTCTTC. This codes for CASADSYNEQFF.

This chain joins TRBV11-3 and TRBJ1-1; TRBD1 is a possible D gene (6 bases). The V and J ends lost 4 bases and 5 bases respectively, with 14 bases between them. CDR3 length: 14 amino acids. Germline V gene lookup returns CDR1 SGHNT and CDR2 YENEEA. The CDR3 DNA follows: TGTGCCAGCAGCTCCAGGGGAAGTGGGACTGAAGCTTTCTTT. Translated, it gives CASSSRGSGTEAFF.

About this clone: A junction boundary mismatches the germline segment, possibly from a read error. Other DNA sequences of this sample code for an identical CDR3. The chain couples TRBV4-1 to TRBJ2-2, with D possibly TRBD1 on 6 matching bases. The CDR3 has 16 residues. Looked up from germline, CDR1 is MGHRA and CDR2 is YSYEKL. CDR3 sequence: CASSLREQGAAGELFF. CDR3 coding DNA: TGCGCCAGCAGCCTCCGTGAACAGGGCGCCGCCGGAGAGCTGTTTTTT.

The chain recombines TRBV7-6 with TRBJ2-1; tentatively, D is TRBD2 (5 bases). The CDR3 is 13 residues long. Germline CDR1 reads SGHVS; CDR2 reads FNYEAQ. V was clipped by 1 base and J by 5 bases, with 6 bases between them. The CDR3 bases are TGTGCCAGCAGCTTAGGAGGGCACAATGAGCAGTTCTTC. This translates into CASSLGGHNEQFF.

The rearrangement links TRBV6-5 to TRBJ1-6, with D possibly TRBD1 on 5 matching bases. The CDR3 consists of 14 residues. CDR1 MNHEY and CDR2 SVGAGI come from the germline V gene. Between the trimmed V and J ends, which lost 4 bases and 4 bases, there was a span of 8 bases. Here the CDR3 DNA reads TGTGCCAGCAGTTCGACAGCGTATAATTCACCCCTCCACTTT. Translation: CASSSTAYNSPLHF.

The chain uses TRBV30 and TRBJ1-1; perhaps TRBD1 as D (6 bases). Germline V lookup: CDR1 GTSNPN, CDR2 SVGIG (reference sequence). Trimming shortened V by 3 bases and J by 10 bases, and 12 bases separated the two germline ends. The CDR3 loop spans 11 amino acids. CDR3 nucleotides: TGTGCCTGGAGCCTCTCGGGGGCAGCTTTCTTT. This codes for CAWSLSGAAFF.

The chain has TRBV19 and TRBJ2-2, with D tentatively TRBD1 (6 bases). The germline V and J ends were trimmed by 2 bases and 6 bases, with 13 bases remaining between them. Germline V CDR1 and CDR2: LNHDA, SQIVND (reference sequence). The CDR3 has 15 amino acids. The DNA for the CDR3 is TGTGCCAGTAGTATATACGCAGGGGCAGCCGGGGAGCTGTTTTTT. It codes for CASSIYAGAAGELFF.